This T cell receptor beta chain was documented in a study of shared clonotypes between healthy human individuals. Of note for this clone: Its antigen is not identified.

The germline V gene has CDR1 GTSNPN and CDR2 SVGIG (reference sequence). The trim removed 0 bases at V and 7 bases at J, leaving 10 bases unmatched. CDR3 length equals 15 residues. The sorted-subset replicate PCRs were given 200 ng DNA, which is roughly 30,000 T cell genomes. TCRdb's copy holds only in-frame clones and misses some; the assay was immunoSEQ multiplex PCR. The sample consists of roughly 2.5 million clones, approximately 92% of them appearing once. Study results and caveats: With a few donors compared, around 5% of naive CD4 clonotypes were shared.

Investigators divided CD4+ cells into CD45RA+ naive and CD45RA-negative memory subsets. The chain employs TRBV30 and TRBJ1-2, with 8 bases lining up with TRBD1. The sequence was collected from a man in his late teens or twenties in good health. The source material was naive CD4+ T cells sorted from blood. Subset in this sample: CD45RA+ positively selected. The DNA for the CDR3 is TGTGCCTGGAGTGTAAGGTCGGCAGGGGGCTTTGGCTACACCTTC. Translating it yields CAWSVRSAGGFGYTF.